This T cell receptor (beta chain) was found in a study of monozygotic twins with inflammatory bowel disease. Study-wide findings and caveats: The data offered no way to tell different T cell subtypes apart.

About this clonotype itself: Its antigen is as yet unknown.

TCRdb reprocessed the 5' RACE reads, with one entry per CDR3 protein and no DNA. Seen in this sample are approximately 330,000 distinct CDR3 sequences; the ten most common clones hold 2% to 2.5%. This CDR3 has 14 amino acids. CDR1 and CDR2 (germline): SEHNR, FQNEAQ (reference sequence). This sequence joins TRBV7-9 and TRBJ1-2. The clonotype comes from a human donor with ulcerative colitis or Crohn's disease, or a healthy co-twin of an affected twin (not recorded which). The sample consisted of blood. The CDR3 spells CASSDYGGVGGYTF.